Listed below are T cell receptor beta chains from one sample, sequenced in a study of OX40 agonist ivuxolimab in advanced cancers. The table came from immunoSEQ multiplex PCR; TCRdb's copy has only in-frame clones and leaves some out. The table lists 30,000 or so clones, 80% of them singletons, with 11% in the top ten. The sequenced sample was CD4+ or CD8+ T cells sorted from blood, obtained in a trial of the OX40 agonist ivuxolimab. Receptors originate from an adult with an advanced solid tumor such as melanoma, head and neck, liver or kidney cancer. CDR3s include the opening cysteine and the closing phenylalanine or tryptophan. Each record gives: D gene, clone size, J gene, V gene, CDR3 DNA, CDR3 protein. A D gene is named only where the DNA matches it firmly. Where a row states a size, it is once, few, many or the class of an expanded clone; other rows omit it.

>-|-|TRBJ1-6|TRBV4-3
TGCGCCAGCAGCCAAGAATTCGCTGCCTATAATTCACCCCTCCACTTT
CASSQEFAAYNSPLHF
>TRBD1|few|TRBJ1-1|TRBV9
TGTGCCAGCAGCGTAGTAGGGACAGCGAACACTGAAGCTTTCTTT
CASSVVGTANTEAFF
>TRBD1|-|TRBJ1-6|TRBV27
TGTGCCAGCAGGTCAAGGGGGCAGGGGTACAATTCACCCCTCCACTTT
CASRSRGQGYNSPLHF
>TRBD1|-|TRBJ1-2|TRBV5-4
TGTGCCAGCAGCTTGACAGGGGACTATGGCTACACCTTC
CASSLTGDYGYTF
>-|-|TRBJ2-1|TRBV5-4
TGTGCCAGCAGTTACGATTCTAGCCAGGGGAATGAGCAGTTCTTC
CASSYDSSQGNEQFF
>TRBD1|-|TRBJ2-7|TRBV7-9
TGTGCCAGCACCCCCCGGGGCACTGGACAGGGATACGAGCAGTACTTC
CASTPRGTGQGYEQYF
>TRBD1|-|TRBJ1-4|TRBV5-6
TGTGCCAGCAGCTTGGGGCCTGGGACAGGGAATGAAAAACTGTTTTTT
CASSLGPGTGNEKLFF
>TRBD1|-|TRBJ2-5|TRBV6-5
TGTGCCAGCAGTGTCGGACAGGGGAGAGAGACCCAGTACTTC
CASSVGQGRETQYF
>-|medium-sized|TRBJ2-5|TRBV9
TGTGCCAGCAGCACCGAGGGGGACGAGGAGACCCAGTACTTC
CASSTEGDEETQYF
>-|-|TRBJ2-7|TRBV6-5
TGTGCCAGCACCGGGTCCTACGAGCAGTACTTC
CASTGSYEQYF
>-|medium-sized|TRBJ2-1|TRBV6-5
TGTGCCAGCAGTTTGGAGGACGGGAATGAGCAGTTCTTC
CASSLEDGNEQFF
>TRBD2|-|TRBJ2-2|TRBV30
TGTGCCTGGATTTTGGGGGAGGGTCTTACCGGGGAGCTGTTTTTT
CAWILGEGLTGELFF
>-|-|TRBJ1-2|TRBV7-3
TGTGCCAGCAGCTTCCCGGGGAACCCAGAGGGCTACACCTTC
CASSFPGNPEGYTF
>-|-|TRBJ2-7|TRBV7-3
TGTGCCAGCAGCCCGATAAGTAGGGAGCAGTACTTC
CASSPISREQYF
>TRBD1|-|TRBJ2-2|TRBV29-1
TGCAGCGTTGAAACAGGGGCGCTGGGGGAGCTGTTTTTT
CSVETGALGELFF
>TRBD1|-|TRBJ2-3|TRBV7-9
TGTGCCAGCAGCTATGACAGGGATGGCACAGATACGCAGTATTTT
CASSYDRDGTDTQYF
>-|once|TRBJ2-7|TRBV29-1
TGCAGCGTTGAATCGGGCCGGACAGAGACCTACGAGCAGTACTTC
CSVESGRTETYEQYF
>-|-|TRBJ2-7|TRBV4-1
TGCGCCAGCAGCCAAGAATGGAGCAACGAGCAGTACTTC
CASSQEWSNEQYF
>-|-|TRBJ1-4|TRBV7-9
TGTGCCAGCAGCTCGCCGGGACTCGGGGAAAAACTGTTTTTT
CASSSPGLGEKLFF
>-|-|TRBJ2-7|TRBV29-1
TGCAGCGTTGCCTGGACCGACATCTACGAGCAGTACTTC
CSVAWTDIYEQYF
>-|once|TRBJ2-7|TRBV2
TGTGCCAGCACTGAGGGGGGCCCTCTCAGGGACGAGCAGTACTTC
CASTEGGPLRDEQYF
>-|few|TRBJ2-7|TRBV19
TGTGCCAGTAGTATGGGGGAGGCCTACGAGCAGTACTTC
CASSMGEAYEQYF
>TRBD1|-|TRBJ1-2|TRBV7-2
TGTGCCAGCAGCTTAGACGGACAGGGGGCTCTCGGCTATGGCTACACCTTC
CASSLDGQGALGYGYTF
>-|once|TRBJ1-4|TRBV4-1
TGCGCCAGCAGCCAAGATCCAGCGGACGGAGAAAAACTGTTTTTT
CASSQDPADGEKLFF
>-|-|TRBJ2-7|TRBV6-5
TGTGCCAGCGGGGACTCCTACGAGCAGTACTTC
CASGDSYEQYF
>TRBD2|once|TRBJ2-1|TRBV19
TGTGCCAGTAGTATTTTAGCGGGGGGGCGCCGGAATGAGCAGTTCTTC
CASSILAGGRRNEQFF
>-|-|TRBJ2-7|TRBV4-1
TGCGCCAGCAGCCACCGATATGAGGCAGGCCAGACCTACGAGCAGTACTTC
CASSHRYEAGQTYEQYF
>TRBD2|-|TRBJ2-7|TRBV11-1
TGTGCCAGCAGCTTCGAGACCGGGACTAGCGGGGGCTACGAGCAGTACTTC
CASSFETGTSGGYEQYF
>-|-|TRBJ2-1|TRBV5-6
TGTGCCAGCAGCCCCGGGGACTTAGCGGATGAGCAGTTCTTC
CASSPGDLADEQFF
>TRBD2|-|TRBJ2-5|TRBV14
TGTGCCAGCAGCCAAGTACGCACGGGAGGGTATGAGACCCAGTACTTC
CASSQVRTGGYETQYF
>TRBD1|-|TRBJ1-1|TRBV2
TGTGCCAGCAGTGAGTGGACAGGGGGCGGAACTGAAGCTTTCTTT
CASSEWTGGGTEAFF
>-|-|TRBJ1-4|TRBV6-5
TGTGCCAGCAGTTGGGGTCGAAAACTGTTTTTT
CASSWGRKLFF
>-|-|TRBJ1-3|TRBV11-1
TGTGCCAGCAGCTTACAAGGGGGCTCTGGAAACACCATATATTTT
CASSLQGGSGNTIYF
>-|-|TRBJ1-1|TRBV6-1
TGTGCCAGCGTTACAGGCGCTGAAGCTTTCTTT
CASVTGAEAFF
>-|-|TRBJ1-1|TRBV7-9
TGTGCCAGCAGCTTAGATCAGGGGATGAACACTGAAGCTTTCTTT
CASSLDQGMNTEAFF
>TRBD2|-|TRBJ2-5|TRBV18
TGTGCCAGCTCACCAATAGCGGGGGCTTACCAAGAGACCCAGTACTTC
CASSPIAGAYQETQYF
>-|-|TRBJ1-2|TRBV7-2
TGTGCCAGCAGCCGTAGTGCTAACTATGGCTACACCTTC
CASSRSANYGYTF
>-|-|TRBJ1-1|TRBV27
TGTGCCAGCAGTTTTCAGGGACAGAACACTGAAGCTTTCTTT
CASSFQGQNTEAFF
>TRBD1|-|TRBJ1-5|TRBV27
TGTGCCAGCAGTTTAGGACAGGGCATGCCTAATCAGCCCCAGCATTTT
CASSLGQGMPNQPQHF
>-|-|TRBJ2-6|TRBV7-3
TGTGCCAGCAGCGCCATTCAACGCTTACAAAGTCGGGCCAACGTCCTGACTTTC
CASSAIQRLQSRANVLTF
>TRBD2|-|TRBJ2-7|TRBV9
TGTGCCAGCAGCGTAGATCGGGGGGACGGGAGCTCCTACGAGCAGTACTTC
CASSVDRGDGSSYEQYF
>TRBD1|-|TRBJ2-2|TRBV19
TGTGCCAGTAGTATAGATGGTCTTTGGGACAGCCTCACCGGGGAGCTGTTTTTT
CASSIDGLWDSLTGELFF
>-|-|TRBJ1-2|TRBV4-3
TGCGCCAGCAGCCAAGACGGATACTATGGCTACACCTTC
CASSQDGYYGYTF
>-|once|TRBJ1-3|TRBV19
TGTGCCAGTAGTATGACCCCGAATGGAAACACCATATATTTT
CASSMTPNGNTIYF
>-|-|TRBJ2-1|TRBV5-4
TGTGCCAGCAGCTTGGCCACGGATCCCTACAATGAGCAGTTCTTC
CASSLATDPYNEQFF
>-|-|TRBJ1-1|TRBV29-1
TGCAGCGCTGACCTCACGAACACTGAAGCTTTCTTT
CSADLTNTEAFF